The 15 T cell receptor beta chains below all came from one sample that was sequenced in a study of blood T cell repertoires in COVID-19. Measured with immunoSEQ multiplex PCR; TCRdb has only the in-frame clones, and not every one. The sample holds some 300,000 clones; around 90% are singletons and the top ten take 1%. Sequenced: PBMCs or T cells enriched from blood (not recorded which). The receptors were sampled from a woman in her twenties or thirties who had recovered from COVID-19.

The chain carries TRBV6-5 and TRBJ2-5, with no clear D. This CDR3 spans 14 amino acids. V was pared by 3 bases and J by 5 bases, with 13 bases between. CDR1 and CDR2 (germline): MNHEY, SVGAGI. The CDR3 DNA is TGTGCCAGCAGTTATGATGGTAGATCGGAGACCCAGTACTTC. It codes for CASSYDGRSETQYF.

The rearrangement joins TRBV7-2 to TRBJ1-3; D is unresolved. CDR3 length: 14 residues. The V gene's germline CDR1 is SGHTA and CDR2 FQGNSA. V was cut by 4 bases and J by 1 base, with 8 bases left in between. The CDR3 nucleotides read TGTGCCAGCAGCTCAAGCCTTTCTGGAAACACCATATATTTT. It is translated as CASSSSLSGNTIYF.

V is TRBV20-1 and J is TRBJ2-7; 7 positions match TRBD2. Germline lookup yields CDR1 DFQATT and CDR2 SNEGSKA (reference sequence). Trimming removed 3 bases from V and 3 bases from J; junction bases left unmatched: 8. The CDR3 consists of 14 residues. The CDR3 region is CSASRAGSDYEQYF. The CDR3 nucleotides are TGCAGTGCTAGTCGAGCGGGAAGTGACTACGAGCAGTACTTC.

The rearrangement links TRBV27 to TRBJ2-3, with D unresolved. Germline V gene sequence: CDR1 MNHEY, CDR2 SMNVEV (reference sequence). The ends were cut back, 2 bases at V and 1 base at J, with 4 bases in the middle. The CDR3 loop spans 13 amino acids. Here the CDR3 DNA reads TGTGCCAGCAGTTTAGTAGGCACAGATACGCAGTATTTT. This sequence encodes CASSLVGTDTQYF.

The chain has TRBV27 and TRBJ2-6; unclear D gene. Between the trimmed V and J ends, which lost 0 bases and 0 bases, there was a span of 12 bases. The germline V gene has CDR1 MNHEY and CDR2 SMNVEV (reference sequence). The CDR3 spans 18 residues. The CDR3 DNA sequence: TGTGCCAGCAGTTTATCGCCGGTTCCCTCCTCTGGGGCCAACGTCCTGACTTTC. Translated, it gives CASSLSPVPSSGANVLTF.

The V call is TRBV4-2, the J call TRBJ2-3; tentatively, D is TRBD2 (7 bases). V shed 0 bases and J shed 7 bases, with 14 bases lying between them. Germline CDR1 is LGHNA and CDR2 is YNFKEQ. This CDR3 is 15 amino acids long. The CDR3 DNA is TGTGCCAGCAGCCAAGATACCGGGGGGCTCTATACGCAGTATTTT. Translation: CASSQDTGGLYTQYF.

The CDR3 loop reads CASKITVNTEAFF. DNA for the CDR3: TGTGCCAGTAAAATTACAGTGAACACTGAAGCTTTCTTT. The chain links TRBV19 to TRBJ1-1; D uncertain. The ends were cut back, 7 bases at V and 0 bases at J, with 9 bases in the middle. This CDR3 has 13 amino acids. Per the germline V gene, CDR1 is LNHDA and CDR2 is SQIVND (reference sequence).

V usage is TRBV9 and J usage is TRBJ1-2, with 8 bases lining up with TRBD1. V gave up 7 bases and J gave up 5 bases; unmatched junction bases: 4. The CDR3 sequence is 12 residues long. Germline CDR1 SGDLS, CDR2 YYNGEE. The CDR3 DNA reads TGTGCCAGCGGACAGGGTCCTTATGGCTACACCTTC. Its translation is CASGQGPYGYTF.

The rearrangement joins TRBV9 to TRBJ1-5; tentatively, D is TRBD1 (5 bases). Germline values: CDR1 SGDLS, CDR2 YYNGEE. This CDR3 contains 13 residues. V lost 0 bases and J 5 bases, leaving 6 bases between the germline ends. The CDR3 nucleotides read TGTGCCAGCAGCGTAGGACAGCATCAGCCCCAGCATTTT. Translating gives CASSVGQHQPQHF.

The chain uses TRBV5-1 and TRBJ2-2; 9 bases map to TRBD1. V lost 4 bases, J lost 6 bases, and 7 bases stayed unmatched. The germline gives CDR1 SGHRS, CDR2 YFSETQ. The CDR3 covers 15 residues. In nucleotides, the CDR3 is TGCGCCAGCAGCCTCGGGACAGGGAGGGCCGGGGAGCTGTTTTTT. Translating it yields CASSLGTGRAGELFF.

This chain uses TRBV5-5 with TRBJ2-7; D possibly corresponds to TRBD2 (6 bases). CDR3 length: 15 amino acids. V lost 0 bases and J 1 base, leaving 11 bases between the germline ends. Per germline, CDR1 SGHKS and CDR2 YYEKEE (reference sequence). The CDR3: CASSLAGGISYEQYF. The CDR3 region has the DNA TGTGCCAGCAGCTTGGCGGGCGGGATATCCTACGAGCAGTACTTC.

The chain recombines TRBV21-1 with TRBJ1-1. TRBV21-1 is a pseudogene segment. The CDR3 has 14 amino acids. The CDR3 bases are TGTGCCAGCAGGGATCCTATCGCGGGCACTGAAGCTTTCTTT. The encoded protein is CASRDPIAGTEAFF.

Details on this clone: Within the sample, other DNA sequences also encode this same CDR3. The V call is TRBV29-1, the J call TRBJ2-7; the match to TRBD1 covers 10 bases. The CDR3 contains 13 residues. In germline, CDR1 is SQVTM, CDR2 ANQGSEA. With V trimmed by 8 bases and J by 3 bases, 7 bases remained unmatched. DNA for the CDR3: TGCAGCACCGGGACAGGGGATGGCTACGAGCAGTACTTC. It specifies CSTGTGDGYEQYF.

The table lists this clone with a few counts. J is TRBJ1-1 and V is TRBV28; perhaps TRBD1 as D (6 bases). Germline V gene data show CDR1 as MDHEN and CDR2 as SYDVKM. The V end was cut by 6 bases, the J end by 0 bases, with 14 bases between. The CDR3 contains 15 residues. The CDR3 sequence is CASSPPTGLNTEAFF. Written as DNA, the CDR3 is TGTGCCAGCAGCCCTCCGACAGGTTTGAACACTGAAGCTTTCTTT.

This clone has a handful of counts. This CDR3 is CASSLSTGGNSYEQYF. CDR3 coding DNA: TGTGCCAGCAGTTTATCCACAGGGGGCAACTCCTACGAGCAGTACTTC. The chain is built from TRBV27 and TRBJ2-7, with 9 bases lining up with TRBD1. J was trimmed by 0 bases and V by 0 bases; bases with no gene match: 3. CDR3 length: 16 residues. Germline CDR1 and CDR2: MNHEY and SMNVEV (reference sequence).